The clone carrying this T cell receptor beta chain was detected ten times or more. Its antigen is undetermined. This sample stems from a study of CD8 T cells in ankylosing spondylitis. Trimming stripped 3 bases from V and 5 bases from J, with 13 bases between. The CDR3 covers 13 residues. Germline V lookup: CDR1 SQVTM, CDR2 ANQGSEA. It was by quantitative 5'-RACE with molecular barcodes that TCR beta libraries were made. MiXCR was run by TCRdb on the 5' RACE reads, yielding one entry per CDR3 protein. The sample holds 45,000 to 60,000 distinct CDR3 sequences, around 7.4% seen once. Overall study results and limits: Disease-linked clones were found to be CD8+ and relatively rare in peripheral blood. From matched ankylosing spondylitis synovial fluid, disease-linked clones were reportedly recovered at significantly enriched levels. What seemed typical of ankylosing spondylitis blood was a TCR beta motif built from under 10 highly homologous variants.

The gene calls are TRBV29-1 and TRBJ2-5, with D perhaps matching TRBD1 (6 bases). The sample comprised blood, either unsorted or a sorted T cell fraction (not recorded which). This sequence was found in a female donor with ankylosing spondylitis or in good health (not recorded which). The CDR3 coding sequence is TGCAGCGTTGAGACGGACAGAAGGGAGACCCAGTACTTC. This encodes CSVETDRRETQYF.